A single sample gave rise to the 26 T cell receptor beta chains below, sequenced in a study of T cell repertoires in cytomegalovirus infection. A single record per CDR3 protein comes from TCRdb applying MiXCR to the reads. The sample yields 150,000 to 200,000 distinct CDR3 sequences, approximately 14% seen once. Sequenced material: PBMCs. The source is a human donor in good health (CMV status not recorded). Some clones in this sample may be carry-over from other donors' samples.

This clonotype appeared many times. CDR3 in DNA: TGTGCCAGCAGCCCACAAGTCGGGGATACGCAGTATTTT. Amino acid sequence: CASSPQVGDTQYF. J is TRBJ2-3 and V is TRBV7-3; D is ambiguous. Germline values: CDR1 SGHTA, CDR2 FQGTGA. Trimming pared 5 bases from V and 6 bases from J, leaving 12 bases between. This CDR3 comprises 13 residues.

The DNA of the CDR3 is TGTGCCATCAGTGATCAACAGGGCTGGGCTGAAGCTTTCTTT. Translated, it gives CAISDQQGWAEAFF. This rearrangement joins TRBV10-3 to TRBJ1-1; the D gene is possibly TRBD1 (6 bases). This CDR3 comprises 14 residues. The germline CDR1 and CDR2 sequences are ENHRY and SYGVKD. Trimming pared 3 bases from V and 6 bases from J, leaving 14 bases between.

The CDR3 DNA follows: TGCAGCGGCGGGACAAGGAACACCGGGGAGCTGTTTTTT. Encoded protein: CSGGTRNTGELFF. The chain combines TRBV29-1 with TRBJ2-2, with D perhaps assigned TRBD1 or TRBD2 (6 bases each). The germline CDR1 and CDR2 sequences are SQVTM and ANQGSEA. Trimming removed 7 bases from V and 1 base from J, with 10 bases in between. CDR3 length: 13 residues.

This clonotype turned up a few times. The CDR3: CASSPRQALYTEAFF. In DNA form, the CDR3 reads TGTGCCAGCAGTCCTCGACAGGCCCTATACACTGAAGCTTTCTTT. The rearrangement links TRBV28 to TRBJ1-1; tentative D call: TRBD1 (6 bases). The CDR3 sequence is 15 residues long. Germline CDR1 is MDHEN and CDR2 is SYDVKM. Trimming removed 5 bases from V and 3 bases from J, with 16 bases in between.

This clonotype occurred a few times. The gene calls are TRBV28 and TRBJ1-6; no firm D call. The CDR3 extends over 15 amino acids. Trimming pared 8 bases from V and 7 bases from J, leaving 18 bases between. The germline CDR1 and CDR2 sequences are MDHEN and SYDVKM. The CDR3 is CASQRPGSGNSPLHF. For the CDR3, the DNA is TGTGCCAGCCAGCGTCCGGGATCGGGCAATTCACCCCTCCACTTT.

This clonotype was seen just once. This chain uses TRBV29-1 with TRBJ2-6, with 9 bases aligning to TRBD1. Germline V gene sequence: CDR1 SQVTM, CDR2 ANQGSEA. CDR3 length: 16 amino acids. V shed 5 bases and J 1 base; nucleotides not matched to a gene: 6. DNA for the CDR3: TGCAGCGTTCATTCGGGACAGGGATCTGGGGCCAACGTCCTGACTTTC. Amino acid sequence: CSVHSGQGSGANVLTF. The full variable domain, rest sourced from reference TRBV29-1 and TRBJ2-6, is SAVISQKPSRDICQRGTSLTIQCQVDSQVTMMFWYRQQPGQSLTLIATANQGSEATYESGFVIDKFPISRPNLTFSTLTVSNMSPEDSSIYLCSVHSGQGSGANVLTFGAGSRLTVL.

This clonotype was observed at least ten times. The chain recombines TRBV12-3 or TRBV12-4 with TRBJ1-5; weak D call: TRBD1 (5 bases). The CDR3 length is 13 residues. V was shortened by 6 bases and J by 3 bases, with 9 bases between the two germline ends. CDR3 amino acids: CASSRQPNQPQHF. CDR3 sequence (DNA): TGTGCCAGCAGCCGACAGCCCAATCAGCCCCAGCATTTT.

Only a few counts were recorded for this clonotype. This chain links TRBV14 with TRBJ2-7; D is possibly TRBD1 (5 bases). From germline, CDR1 is SGHDN and CDR2 FVKESK. This CDR3 is built from 15 residues. V lost 4 bases and J lost 7, with 20 bases in between. This CDR3 is CASSRILGTGREQYF. CDR3 bases: TGTGCCAGCAGCCGGATCCTAGGAACAGGAAGGGAGCAGTACTTC.

This sequence joins TRBV9 and TRBJ2-2, with D tentatively TRBD2 (6 bases). Germline CDR1 SGDLS, CDR2 YYNGEE. V lost 9 bases to trimming and J lost 3 bases, with 15 bases between them. The CDR3 covers 14 residues. The CDR3 coding sequence is TGTGCCACGACCGGGAGTGGGCACACCGGGGAGCTGTTTTTT. Amino acids: CATTGSGHTGELFF.

This chain joins TRBV7-6 and TRBJ2-1; D is unclear. This CDR3 region has 11 residues. Germline V gives CDR1 SGHVS, CDR2 FNYEAQ. V lost 3 bases and J 9 bases, leaving 6 bases between the germline ends. The CDR3, as DNA: TGTGCCAGCAGCTTGGGTGTTGAGCAGTTCTTC. Translated: CASSLGVEQFF.

There are many counts of this clonotype. V and J are TRBV7-7 and TRBJ2-5, with 7 bases lining up with TRBD2. This CDR3 has 13 residues. The V gene end was trimmed by 8 bases and the J gene end by 5 bases; junction bases not matched to a gene: 8. From germline, CDR1 is SSHAT and CDR2 FNYEAQ (reference sequence). The CDR3 nucleotides read TGTGCCAGCGGGGAGGGTCGAGAGGAGACCCAGTACTTC. As protein: CASGEGREETQYF.

This clonotype occurred many times. The chain employs TRBV7-2 and TRBJ2-7, with D possibly matching TRBD2 (5 bases). V was clipped by 4 bases and J by 4 bases, with 11 bases between them. Germline assignment: CDR1 SGHTA and CDR2 FQGNSA. This CDR3 is 13 amino acids long. In nucleotides, the CDR3 is TGTGCCAGCAGCTCAAGGCCGGGGTACGAGCAGTACTTC. The encoded protein is CASSSRPGYEQYF.

This clonotype was observed at least ten times. The rearrangement links TRBV7-2 to TRBJ2-1; D is unresolved. From germline, CDR1 is SGHTA and CDR2 FQGNSA. The CDR3 covers 13 residues. The V gene lost 0 bases and the J gene lost 4 bases, with 4 bases spanning the gap. The CDR3 is CASSLALYNEQFF. CDR3 DNA sequence: TGTGCCAGCAGCTTAGCCCTTTACAATGAGCAGTTCTTC.

The chain employs TRBV15 and TRBJ2-1, with D unresolved. The CDR3 consists of 13 residues. Germline CDR1 LNHNV, CDR2 YYDKDF (reference sequence). Trimming removed 1 base at V and 6 bases at J, with 7 bases between. Written as DNA, the CDR3 is TGTGCCACCAGCAGAGTTCGTGGCAATGAGCAGTTCTTC. It codes for CATSRVRGNEQFF. The variable domain in full, completed from reference TRBV15 and TRBJ2-1, reads DAMVIQNPRYQVTQFGKPVTLSCSQTLNHNVMYWYQQKSSQAPKLLFHYYDKDFNNEADTPDNFQSRRPNTSFCFLDIRSPGLGDTAMYLCATSRVRGNEQFFGPGTRLTVL.

This clonotype was counted ten times or more. The chain carries TRBV28 and TRBJ2-7, with no clear D. The ends were cut back, 6 bases at V and 0 bases at J, with 15 bases in the middle. Per germline, CDR1 MDHEN and CDR2 SYDVKM. The CDR3 extends over 15 amino acids. DNA of the CDR3: TGTGCCAGCAGGGCCTCGGGCGTTCTCTCCTACGAGCAGTACTTC. This sequence encodes CASRASGVLSYEQYF.

This chain connects TRBV5-1 to TRBJ2-4, with no clear D. CDR3 size: 15 residues. The germline V and J ends were trimmed by 0 bases and 9 bases, with 16 bases remaining between them. Germline V gene sequence: CDR1 SGHRS, CDR2 YFSETQ. The CDR3 sequence: CASSLEGKAPGIQYF. The CDR3 DNA follows: TGCGCCAGCAGCTTGGAAGGCAAGGCCCCTGGCATTCAGTACTTC. The complete variable domain, with remaining parts taken from reference TRBV5-1 and TRBJ2-4, reads KAGVTQTPRYLIKTRGQQVTLSCSPISGHRSVSWYQQTPGQGLQFLFEYFSETQRNKGNFPGRFSGRQFSNSRSEMNVSTLELGDSALYLCASSLEGKAPGIQYFGAGTRLSVL.

The V call is TRBV10-3, the J call TRBJ2-5, with 10 bases fitting TRBD1. Germline V gene sequence: CDR1 ENHRY, CDR2 SYGVKD. With 3 bases clipped from V and 5 bases from J, the junction kept 9 bases outside the gene matches. This CDR3 is built from 16 residues. The CDR3: CAISEGTGVLSETQYF. For the CDR3, the DNA is TGTGCCATCAGTGAAGGGACAGGGGTTTTATCGGAGACCCAGTACTTC.

This clonotype was counted many times. The chain couples TRBV5-6 to TRBJ2-6; D perhaps matches TRBD1 (6 bases). With 7 bases removed from V and 0 bases from J, the gap between germline ends came to 14 bases. Germline CDR1 and CDR2: SGHDT and YYEEEE. There are 16 residues in the CDR3. In DNA, the CDR3 is TGTGCCAGCCTTGAACAGGGTCGCTCTGGGGCCAACGTCCTGACTTTC. As protein: CASLEQGRSGANVLTF.

This clonotype was observed many times. The rearrangement uses TRBV20-1 and TRBJ2-7; a possible D gene is TRBD2 (5 bases). There are 12 residues in the CDR3. With 6 bases removed from V and 4 bases from J, the gap between germline ends came to 13 bases. CDR1 is DFQATT and CDR2 is SNEGSKA in the germline V gene (reference sequence). CDR3 amino acids: CSAQGRGYEQYF. In DNA form, the CDR3 reads TGCAGTGCCCAAGGCCGGGGATACGAGCAGTACTTC.

There are many counts of this clonotype. The genes are TRBV6-2 or TRBV6-3 and TRBJ2-1; 16 positions match TRBD2. J gave up 7 bases and V 5 bases, and 8 bases lay outside the gene matches. There are 17 residues in the CDR3. Germline V CDR1 and CDR2: MNHEY, SVGEGT. Here the CDR3 DNA reads TGTGCCAGCAGTCGGAGCCCGGGACTAGCGGGGGGGAATGAGCAGTTCTTC. Protein: CASSRSPGLAGGNEQFF.

The table lists this clonotype with many counts. The chain has TRBV7-9 and TRBJ2-1; 8 bases are shared with TRBD2. J gave up 7 bases and V 3 bases, and 14 bases lay outside the gene matches. CDR1 SEHNR and CDR2 FQNEAQ come from the germline V gene (reference sequence). This CDR3 contains 17 residues. The CDR3 DNA reads as TGTGCCAGCAGCTTCAGTGTCGGGGGGGCCAGGGCGAATGAGCAGTTCTTC. Translating it yields CASSFSVGGARANEQFF.

This clonotype was recorded many times. The gene calls are TRBV7-2 and TRBJ2-1, with 8 bases aligning to TRBD2. From germline, CDR1 is SGHTA and CDR2 FQGNSA. This CDR3 has 13 amino acids. V shed 5 bases and J 7 bases; nucleotides not matched to a gene: 4. DNA of the CDR3: TGTGCCAGCAGCATGGGACTAGTTAATGAGCAGTTCTTC. Amino acids: CASSMGLVNEQFF. The full variable domain, rest sourced from reference TRBV7-2 and TRBJ2-1, is GAGVSQSPSNKVTEKGKDVELRCDPISGHTALYWYRQSLGQGLEFLIYFQGNSAPDKSGLPSDRFSAERTGGSVSTLTIQRTQQEDSAVYLCASSMGLVNEQFFGPGTRLTVL.

This clonotype was seen ten or more times. The chain recombines TRBV14 with TRBJ2-6; no firm D call. Germline V gives CDR1 SGHDN, CDR2 FVKESK. Trimming cost V 2 bases and J 0 bases, with 20 bases left between them. The CDR3 has 20 amino acids. CDR3 protein: CASSQRNVGRHLSGANVLTF. DNA of the CDR3: TGTGCCAGCAGCCAAAGGAACGTAGGACGGCACCTCTCTGGGGCCAACGTCCTGACTTTC.

This rearrangement joins TRBV6-5 to TRBJ1-6, with 7 bases fitting TRBD1. Germline loops: CDR1 MNHEY, CDR2 SVGAGI. CDR3 length: 14 residues. Trimming removed 2 bases from V and 13 bases from J; junction bases left unmatched: 8. The CDR3 is CASSYEGGRSPLHF. The CDR3 DNA is TGTGCCAGCAGTTACGAAGGGGGCCGGTCCCCCCTCCACTTT.

The table lists this clonotype with many counts. The chain employs TRBV19 and TRBJ1-5; 7 positions match TRBD1. The CDR3 has 12 amino acids. J lost 6 bases, V lost 10 bases, and 6 bases had no gene match. Looked up from germline, CDR1 is LNHDA and CDR2 is SQIVND (reference sequence). The CDR3 protein is CATRTGAQPQHF. The CDR3 DNA follows: TGTGCCACCCGTACAGGGGCTCAGCCCCAGCATTTT.

The rearrangement joins TRBV6-2 or TRBV6-3 to TRBJ2-2, with unresolved D. Germline CDR1 reads MNHEY; CDR2 reads SVGEGT. The CDR3 contains 14 residues. Between the trimmed V and J ends, which lost 7 bases and 2 bases, there was a span of 11 bases. The DNA for the CDR3 is TGTGCCAGCATAGATCGAAGAAACACCGGGGAGCTGTTTTTT. It yields the protein CASIDRRNTGELFF.